This TCR beta chain derives from a study of T cell responses to AZD1222 COVID-19 vaccine. Regarding the study as a whole: At 160-218 and 743-854, vaccine-associated CD4 TCRs were dominant, and they spanned spike. Nearly half of unique spike-specific TCRs reportedly avoided B.1.351 and B.1.1.7 mutated regions. Clonal diversity may have been underestimated, and the donors were mostly white British, with more females than males. Scientists sampled the repertoires only once the peak T cell response had passed.

Measured with immunoSEQ multiplex PCR; TCRdb has only the in-frame clones, and not every one. The table shows about 160,000 clones, with roughly nine tenths occurring only once. The CDR3 has 16 amino acids. CDR1 and CDR2 from the germline V gene are MDHEN and SYDVKM. Trimming cost V 5 bases and J 1 base; bases outside gene matches: 8. To note about this clone: Its antigen is unknown.

The source of this sequence is an adult in good health. Source: peripheral blood, taken on day 0 of AZD1222 vaccination. The V and J genes are TRBV28 and TRBJ2-1; the match to TRBD1 covers 7 bases. CDR3: CASSNLGGRSYNEQFF. The CDR3 DNA reads TGTGCCAGCAGTAACTTAGGGGGCAGGTCCTACAATGAGCAGTTCTTC.